This passage covers 4 T cell receptor beta chains from one sample sequenced in a study of T cells after yellow fever vaccination. A single record per CDR3 protein comes from TCRdb applying MiXCR to the 5' RACE reads. This sample has under 400,000 distinct CDR3 sequences; roughly 10% occur once, and the top ten carry 15% to 20%. The sequences come from PBMCs, collected on the day of the first yellow fever vaccination. These receptors were obtained from a man between 18 and 35 years old who received the YFV17D yellow fever vaccine.

V is TRBV6-1 and J is TRBJ1-4; D may be TRBD1 (5 bases). Trimming removed 7 bases at V and 4 bases at J, with 13 bases between. This CDR3 has 14 amino acids. Per the germline V gene, CDR1 is MNHNS and CDR2 is SASEGT. The CDR3 DNA reads TGTGCCAGCATCAGTGGACACCTTAATGAAAAACTGTTTTTT. It translates to CASISGHLNEKLFF.

The chain combines TRBV12-3 or TRBV12-4 with TRBJ2-1; 10 bases line up with TRBD1. V was pared by 7 bases and J by 3 bases, with 9 bases of the junction left unmatched. The length of the CDR3 is 16 residues. CDR3: CASILPGTGVYNEQFF. The DNA of the CDR3 is TGTGCCAGCATCCTTCCCGGGACAGGGGTCTACAATGAGCAGTTCTTC.

This clonotype was observed a few times. The chain employs TRBV12-3 or TRBV12-4 and TRBJ1-5; 10 positions agree with TRBD1. This CDR3 spans 16 amino acids. V trimming: 5 bases; J trimming: 6 bases; junction bases outside the gene matches: 10. The CDR3 DNA is TGTGCCAGCAGTGGTCAGGACAGGGGGGGAGGTCAGCCCCAGCATTTT. Translating gives CASSGQDRGGGQPQHF.

This clonotype was counted only a few times. The chain has TRBV7-2 and TRBJ2-5, with 8 bases fitting TRBD1. The CDR3 is 15 amino acids. V was pared by 1 base and J by 5 bases, with 6 bases of the junction left unmatched. Germline V lookup: CDR1 SGHTA, CDR2 FQGNSA. CDR3 nucleotide sequence: TGTGCCAGCAGCTTAGGGACAGGGATCACGGAGACCCAGTACTTC. Amino acids: CASSLGTGITETQYF.